The source of this T cell receptor (beta chain) is a study of T cell repertoires in cytomegalovirus infection (dated by TCRdb to between 2017 and 2020). The study in broad terms: Because public TCR beta signatures pointed to carriage of CMV infection together with the matching HLA type, the HLA type of each donor mattered for the analysis. The full study reports these points: The ex vivo response was dominated by HLA-C-restricted CMV-specific TCR beta clonotypes, which also provided the single most frequent clonotype in two of eight donors. Cumulative frequency of public TCR beta family members discriminated carriers of CMV infection plus the relevant HLA type in this cohort and an independent approximately 370-donor cohort.

Reads for this sample came from an Illumina HiSeq 1500. The raw public data were reprocessed by TCRdb itself: fastp quality trimming at Q25, MiXCR clonotype calling, in-frame beta chains only. Rows are combined by CDR3 protein, so each entry shows the most common genes and DNA. The sample yields approximately 140,000 distinct CDR3 sequences; under 8.5% were counted once. The top ten constitute more than 15% of the sample. This clonotype was counted ten times or more. No antigen is known for it. The record has no base qualities; no much larger clone is one base away. Via the germline V gene (reference sequence), CDR1 is SEHNR and CDR2 FQNEAQ. The CDR3 runs 15 residues from the cysteine to the phenylalanine. The kept DNA is CDR3 alone, 45 bases in frame from the first base. Cut back by 4 bases and 4 bases, the V and J ends lie 14 bases apart.

Recombination joined TRBV7-9 with TRBJ2-1, with the D gene not confidently named. Sequenced sample: PBMCs. This clonotype was obtained from a human donor in good health (CMV status not recorded). Some clones in this sample may be carry-over from other donors' samples. The CDR3: CASSSTMGSYNEQFF. The DNA is as follows: TGTGCCAGCAGCTCGACAATGGGCAGTTACAATGAGCAGTTCTTC.